These 16 T cell receptor beta chains share one sample of origin, sequenced in a study of cytomegalovirus exposure and HLA in healthy donors. Vbeta (60) and Jbeta (13) primers were used in the PCR. Profiled with immunoSEQ multiplex PCR; TCRdb holds only in-frame clones, not every one. The sample comprises 180,000 or so clones, roughly 75% of which are singletons, and 1.5% to 2% rests with the top ten. The sample was PBMCs. The receptors originated from a woman aged 25 to 45 in good health and CMV-seronegative.

The CDR3 sequence: CASRGGAANYGYTF. CDR3 nucleotide sequence: TGTGCCAGCAGAGGGGGGGCGGCGAACTATGGCTACACCTTC. The chain is built from TRBV6-5 and TRBJ1-2, with D possibly matching TRBD1 (6 bases). Germline V lookup: CDR1 MNHEY, CDR2 SVGAGI. The ends were cut back, 6 bases at V and 2 bases at J, with 13 bases in the middle. The CDR3 extends over 14 amino acids.

The chain couples TRBV27 to TRBJ1-1; TRBD1 is a possible D gene (5 bases). The germline gives CDR1 MNHEY, CDR2 SMNVEV (reference sequence). V gave up 3 bases and J gave up 0 bases, with 8 bases separating them. The length of the CDR3 is 14 residues. The CDR3 here is CASSFRAMNTEAFF. The CDR3 DNA reads TGTGCCAGCAGTTTCAGGGCCATGAACACTGAAGCTTTCTTT.

The chain carries TRBV27 and TRBJ2-7, with 11 bases that match TRBD1. CDR3 length: 16 amino acids. V lost 6 bases and J lost 6; bases outside the gene matches: 13. The germline CDR1 and CDR2 sequences are MNHEY and SMNVEV (reference sequence). The CDR3 here is CASSISVQGQGVEQYF. The DNA of the CDR3 is TGTGCCAGCAGCATCTCAGTTCAGGGACAGGGGGTCGAGCAGTACTTC.

This chain connects TRBV9 to TRBJ2-7; D unclear. In germline, CDR1 is SGDLS, CDR2 YYNGEE. This CDR3 region has 13 residues. The V gene lost 3 bases and the J gene lost 6 bases, with 13 bases spanning the gap. In DNA, the CDR3 is TGTGCCAGCAGCGCCAGTGGCCCTAGCGAGCAGTACTTC. Its protein is CASSASGPSEQYF.

The V and J genes are TRBV5-1 and TRBJ2-5, with D possibly matching TRBD1 (5 bases). Between the trimmed V and J ends, which lost 0 bases and 4 bases, there was a span of 10 bases. Germline-derived CDR1 and CDR2 are SGHRS and YFSETQ. The CDR3 sequence is 14 residues long. For the CDR3, the DNA is TGCGCCAGCAGCTTGGGCTCAGGGCTAGAGACCCAGTACTTC. It codes for CASSLGSGLETQYF.

The genes are TRBV5-6 and TRBJ1-1; 7 nucleotides align to TRBD1. There are 14 residues in the CDR3. The J segment lost 5 bases and the V segment lost 1 base, leaving 5 bases of the junction unmatched. Germline CDR1 is SGHDT and CDR2 is YYEEEE. Written as DNA, the CDR3 is TGTGCCAGCAGCTTGAGGGGGCATGGGACTGAAGCTTTCTTT. As protein: CASSLRGHGTEAFF.

The rearrangement uses TRBV7-3 and TRBJ1-1, with D possibly matching TRBD1 (5 bases). Trimming left V 6 bases short and J 2 bases short, with 13 bases between. The CDR3 totals 14 residues. Germline CDR1 is SGHTA and CDR2 is FQGTGA. CDR3 DNA: TGTGCCAGCAGTTCGCGGGGCCTTAACACTGAAGCTTTCTTT. Translation: CASSSRGLNTEAFF. Full variable domain (remainder filled in from reference TRBV7-3 and TRBJ1-1): GAGVSQTPSNKVTEKGKYVELRCDPISGHTALYWYRQSLGQGPEFLIYFQGTGAADDSGLPNDRFFAVRPEGSVSTLKIQRTERGDSAVYLCASSSRGLNTEAFFGQGTRLTVV.

V and J are TRBV5-4 and TRBJ1-1; TRBD1 aligns across 10 bases. The CDR3 runs 15 residues. J was trimmed by 5 bases and V by 3 bases; bases with no gene match: 7. The germline gives CDR1 SGHNT, CDR2 YYREEE (reference sequence). The CDR3, as DNA: TGTGCCAGCAGCTCAGGGACAGGGGTGGGGACTGAAGCTTTCTTT. It codes for CASSSGTGVGTEAFF.

The chain carries TRBV6-1 and TRBJ2-3; D remains unclear. V gave up 6 bases and J gave up 0 bases, with 13 bases separating them. This CDR3 region has 15 residues. Germline V gene sequence: CDR1 MNHNS, CDR2 SASEGT. The CDR3 region has the DNA TGTGCCAGCAGCCCGGTGGGCCATAGCACAGATACGCAGTATTTT. This sequence encodes CASSPVGHSTDTQYF.

The chain carries TRBV4-1 and TRBJ1-2, with TRBD1 identical over 7 bases. V dropped 3 bases and J dropped 4; count of bases not matched to a gene: 8. CDR1 and CDR2 (germline): MGHRA, YSYEKL. The CDR3 runs to 15 residues. The CDR3 DNA reads as TGCGCCAGCAGCCAGAAGGGACAGTCGATCTATGGCTACACCTTC. Translating gives CASSQKGQSIYGYTF.

The chain recombines TRBV2 with TRBJ2-3; 8 bases agree with TRBD2. Germline CDR1 SNHLY, CDR2 FYNNEI. The V segment lost 3 bases and the J segment 2 bases; nucleotides outside the gene matches: 7. This CDR3 is 16 amino acids long. The CDR3 reads CASSDRAGVPTDTQYF. The CDR3 region has the DNA TGTGCCAGCAGTGACAGAGCGGGGGTCCCCACAGATACGCAGTATTTT.

V and J are TRBV27 and TRBJ2-7; the D gene is possibly TRBD2 (6 bases). CDR3 size: 12 residues. CDR1 and CDR2 from the germline V gene are MNHEY and SMNVEV (reference sequence). V was shortened by 1 base and J by 13 bases, with 14 bases between the two germline ends. CDR3 amino acids: CASSLYPGVLYF. The CDR3 DNA is TGTGCCAGCAGTTTATATCCGGGGGTCTTATACTTC.

The chain employs TRBV30 and TRBJ1-5; a possible D gene is TRBD1 (6 bases). In germline, CDR1 is GTSNPN, CDR2 SVGIG (reference sequence). V was shortened by 2 bases and J by 2 bases, with 10 bases between the two germline ends. The CDR3 totals 14 residues. The CDR3 is CAWSQGTGNQPQHF. The DNA of the CDR3 is TGTGCCTGGAGTCAGGGGACGGGCAATCAGCCCCAGCATTTT.

This sequence joins TRBV1 and TRBJ2-1; the DNA was not compared with TRBD2, the D call given in the table. TRBV1 is a pseudogene locus. This CDR3 has 22 amino acids. This chain's CDR3 is CTSSRATVGLAGGPSSYNEQFF. CDR3 DNA: TGCACCAGCAGCCGGGCAACGGTAGGACTAGCGGGGGGGCCTAGCTCCTACAATGAGCAGTTCTTC.

The chain carries TRBV6-6 and TRBJ1-1; TRBD1 agrees at 7 bases. CDR1 and CDR2 (germline): MNHNY, SVGAGI (reference sequence). The V and J ends lost 0 bases and 6 bases, in that order; junction bases with no gene match: 4. CDR3 length equals 14 residues. CDR3 nucleotide sequence: TGTGCCAGCAGTTACTCGGGACAGTCCTCTGAAGCTTTCTTT. It encodes CASSYSGQSSEAFF.

The rearrangement joins TRBV7-3 to TRBJ1-1; D is undetermined. The CDR3 runs 13 residues. Trimming took off 2 bases at V and 1 base at J, with 5 bases between the two ends. Germline loops: CDR1 SGHTA, CDR2 FQGTGA. CDR3 DNA: TGTGCCAGCAGCTTAGTCGGGAACACTGAAGCTTTCTTT. Encoded protein: CASSLVGNTEAFF.